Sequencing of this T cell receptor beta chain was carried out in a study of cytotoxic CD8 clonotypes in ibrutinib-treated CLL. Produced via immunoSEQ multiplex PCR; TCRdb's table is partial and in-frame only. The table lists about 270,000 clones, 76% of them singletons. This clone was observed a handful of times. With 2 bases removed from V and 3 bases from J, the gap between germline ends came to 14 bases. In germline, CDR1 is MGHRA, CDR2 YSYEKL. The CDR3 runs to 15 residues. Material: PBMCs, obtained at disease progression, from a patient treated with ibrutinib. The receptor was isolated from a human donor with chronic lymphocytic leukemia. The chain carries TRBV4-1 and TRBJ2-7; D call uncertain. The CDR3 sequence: CASSQSDGVGYEQYF. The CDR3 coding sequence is TGCGCCAGCAGCCAAAGTGATGGGGTGGGCTACGAGCAGTACTTC.